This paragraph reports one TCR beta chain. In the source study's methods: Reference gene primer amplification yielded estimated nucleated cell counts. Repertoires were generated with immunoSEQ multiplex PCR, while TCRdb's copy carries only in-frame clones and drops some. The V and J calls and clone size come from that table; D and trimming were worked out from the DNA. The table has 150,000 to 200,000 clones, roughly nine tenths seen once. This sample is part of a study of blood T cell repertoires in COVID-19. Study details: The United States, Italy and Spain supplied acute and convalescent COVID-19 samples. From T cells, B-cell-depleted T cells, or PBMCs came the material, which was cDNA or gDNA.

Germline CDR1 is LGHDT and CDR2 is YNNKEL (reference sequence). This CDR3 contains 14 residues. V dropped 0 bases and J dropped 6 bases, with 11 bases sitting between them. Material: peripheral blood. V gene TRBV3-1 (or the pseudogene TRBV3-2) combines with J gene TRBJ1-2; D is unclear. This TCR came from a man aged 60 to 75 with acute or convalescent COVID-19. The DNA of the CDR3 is TGTGCCAGCAGCCAAGAACTACTGGTGGATGGCTACACCTTC. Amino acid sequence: CASSQELLVDGYTF.